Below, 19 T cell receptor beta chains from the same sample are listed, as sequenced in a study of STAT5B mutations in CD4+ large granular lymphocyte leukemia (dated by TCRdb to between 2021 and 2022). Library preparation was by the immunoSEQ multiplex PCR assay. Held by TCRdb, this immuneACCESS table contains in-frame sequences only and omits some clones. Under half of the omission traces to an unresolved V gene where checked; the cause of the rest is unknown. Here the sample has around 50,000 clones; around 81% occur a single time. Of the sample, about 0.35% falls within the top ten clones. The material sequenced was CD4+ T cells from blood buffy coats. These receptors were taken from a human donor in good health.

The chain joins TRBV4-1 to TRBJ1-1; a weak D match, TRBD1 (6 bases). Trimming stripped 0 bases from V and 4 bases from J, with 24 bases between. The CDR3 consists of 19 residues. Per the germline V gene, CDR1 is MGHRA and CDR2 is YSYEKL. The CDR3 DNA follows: TGCGCCAGCAGCCAAGATGTTAAGCGGCCTCGGAGCAGGGGCACTGAAGCTTTCTTT. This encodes CASSQDVKRPRSRGTEAFF.

The CDR3: CASSLGGGNQPQHF. DNA of the CDR3: TGTGCCAGCAGCTTAGGCGGGGGCAATCAGCCCCAGCATTTT. The gene calls are TRBV7-8 and TRBJ1-5; no clear D gene. The CDR3 loop spans 14 amino acids. V lost 1 base, J lost 2 bases, and 6 bases lay in between. CDR1 and CDR2 (germline): SGHVS, FQNEAQ.

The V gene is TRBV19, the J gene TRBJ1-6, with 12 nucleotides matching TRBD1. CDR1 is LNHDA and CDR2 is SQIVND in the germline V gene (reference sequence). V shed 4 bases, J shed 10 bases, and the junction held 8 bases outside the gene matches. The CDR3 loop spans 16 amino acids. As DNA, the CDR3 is TGTGCCAGTAGTACCCGGGACAGGGGGCGAGGGTCACCCCTCCACTTT. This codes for CASSTRDRGRGSPLHF.

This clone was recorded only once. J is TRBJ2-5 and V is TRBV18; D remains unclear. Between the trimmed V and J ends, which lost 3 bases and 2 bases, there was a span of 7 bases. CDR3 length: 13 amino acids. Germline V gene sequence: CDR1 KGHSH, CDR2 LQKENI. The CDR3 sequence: CASSPFEQETQYF. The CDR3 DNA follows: TGTGCCAGCTCACCCTTCGAACAAGAGACCCAGTACTTC.

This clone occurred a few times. The CDR3 spells CASTERRDYGYTF. CDR3 in DNA: TGTGCCAGCACCGAACGTCGGGACTATGGCTACACCTTC. The V gene is TRBV28, the J gene TRBJ1-2; no firm D call. The length of the CDR3 is 13 residues. The germline V and J ends were trimmed by 7 bases and 3 bases, with 12 bases remaining between them. Looked up from germline, CDR1 is MDHEN and CDR2 is SYDVKM.

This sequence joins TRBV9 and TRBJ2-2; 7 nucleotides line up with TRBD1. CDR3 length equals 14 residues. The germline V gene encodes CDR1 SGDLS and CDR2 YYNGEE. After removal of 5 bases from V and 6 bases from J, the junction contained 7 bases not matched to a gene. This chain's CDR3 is CASRKGGPPGELFF. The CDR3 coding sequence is TGTGCCAGCAGGAAAGGGGGCCCTCCCGGGGAGCTGTTTTTT.

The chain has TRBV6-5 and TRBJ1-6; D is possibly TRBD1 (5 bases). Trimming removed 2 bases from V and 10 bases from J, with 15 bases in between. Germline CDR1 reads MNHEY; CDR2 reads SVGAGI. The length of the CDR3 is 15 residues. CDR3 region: CASSYRGRRGSPLHF. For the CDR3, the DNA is TGTGCCAGCAGTTACAGGGGACGACGAGGCTCACCCCTCCACTTT.

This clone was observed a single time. The DNA for the CDR3 is TGTGCCAGCAGCTCCCCCCTCGACCGACAGGTGGCCTACGAGCAGTACTTC. Translating gives CASSSPLDRQVAYEQYF. The chain recombines TRBV7-7 with TRBJ2-7, with D perhaps matching TRBD1 (6 bases). Germline-derived CDR1 and CDR2 are SSHAT and FNYEAQ (reference sequence). V lost 4 bases and J lost 2, with 21 bases in between. This CDR3 is 17 amino acids long.

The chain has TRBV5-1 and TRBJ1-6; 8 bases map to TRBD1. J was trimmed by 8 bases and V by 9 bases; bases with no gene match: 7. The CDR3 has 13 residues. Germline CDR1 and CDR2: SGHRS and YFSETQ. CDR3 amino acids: CATRTGSDSPLHF. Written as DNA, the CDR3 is TGCGCCACCCGGACAGGGAGTGATTCACCCCTCCACTTT. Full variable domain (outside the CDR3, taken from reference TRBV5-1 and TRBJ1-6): KAGVTQTPRYLIKTRGQQVTLSCSPISGHRSVSWYQQTPGQGLQFLFEYFSETQRNKGNFPGRFSGRQFSNSRSEMNVSTLELGDSALYLCATRTGSDSPLHFGNGTRLTVT.

This chain's CDR3 is CASSAGGGYEQYF. The CDR3 nucleotides are TGCGCCAGCAGCGCAGGGGGGGGGTACGAGCAGTACTTC. V is TRBV5-1 and J is TRBJ2-7; tentatively, D is TRBD1 or TRBD2 (7 bases each). The germline CDR1 and CDR2 sequences are SGHRS and YFSETQ. The CDR3 extends over 13 amino acids. The germline V and J ends were trimmed by 4 bases and 4 bases, with 12 bases remaining between them.

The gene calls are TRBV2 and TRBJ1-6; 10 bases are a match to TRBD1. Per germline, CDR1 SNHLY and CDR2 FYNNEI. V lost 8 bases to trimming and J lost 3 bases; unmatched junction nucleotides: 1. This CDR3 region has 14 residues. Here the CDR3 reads CASGDRGYNSPLHF. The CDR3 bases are TGTGCCAGCGGGGACAGGGGCTATAATTCACCCCTCCACTTT.

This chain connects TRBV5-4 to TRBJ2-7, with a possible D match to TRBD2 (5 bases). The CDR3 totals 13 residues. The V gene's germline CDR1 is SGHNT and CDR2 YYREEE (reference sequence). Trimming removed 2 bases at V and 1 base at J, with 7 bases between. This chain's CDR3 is CASSFPGSYEQYF. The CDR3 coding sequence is TGTGCCAGCAGCTTTCCGGGGTCCTACGAGCAGTACTTC.

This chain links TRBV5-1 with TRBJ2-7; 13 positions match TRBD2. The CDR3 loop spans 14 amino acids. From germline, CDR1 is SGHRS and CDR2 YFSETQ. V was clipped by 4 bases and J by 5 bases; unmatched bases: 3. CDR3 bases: TGCGCCAGCAGCCCCGGACTAGCGGGAGACGAGCAGTACTTC. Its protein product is CASSPGLAGDEQYF.

CDR3 DNA: TGCGCCAGCAGCTTGTCCGGACAGGGGACCTACGAGCAGTACTTC. Residues: CASSLSGQGTYEQYF. The chain has TRBV5-1 and TRBJ2-7; TRBD1 agrees at 9 bases. The trim removed 1 base at V and 2 bases at J, leaving 4 bases unmatched. Germline V gene data show CDR1 as SGHRS and CDR2 as YFSETQ. This CDR3 is built from 15 residues.

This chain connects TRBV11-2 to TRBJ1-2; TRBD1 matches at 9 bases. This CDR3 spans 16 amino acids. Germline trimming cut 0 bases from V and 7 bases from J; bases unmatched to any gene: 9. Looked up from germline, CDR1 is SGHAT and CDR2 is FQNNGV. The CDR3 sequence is CASSLDRDRDWPGYTF. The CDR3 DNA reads TGTGCCAGCAGCTTAGATCGGGACAGGGACTGGCCTGGCTACACCTTC.

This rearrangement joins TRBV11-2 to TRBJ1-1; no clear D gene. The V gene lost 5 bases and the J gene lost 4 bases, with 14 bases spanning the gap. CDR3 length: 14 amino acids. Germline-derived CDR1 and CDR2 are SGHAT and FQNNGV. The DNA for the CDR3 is TGTGCCAGCAGCCGGAGGGAGCGTGCCACTGAAGCTTTCTTT. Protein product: CASSRRERATEAFF.

CDR3 DNA: TGTGCCAGCAAACGGACAGGGGGCTATGGCTACACCTTC. Translation: CASKRTGGYGYTF. The V call is TRBV27, the J call TRBJ1-2; 10 positions agree with TRBD1. J was trimmed by 4 bases and V by 7 bases; bases with no gene match: 3. The CDR3 length is 13 residues. Per the germline V gene, CDR1 is MNHEY and CDR2 is SMNVEV (reference sequence).

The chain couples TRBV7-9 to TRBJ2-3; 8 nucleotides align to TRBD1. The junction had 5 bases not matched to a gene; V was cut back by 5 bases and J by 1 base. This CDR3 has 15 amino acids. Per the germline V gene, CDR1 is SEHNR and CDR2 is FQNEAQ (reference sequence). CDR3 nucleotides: TGTGCCAGCAGCCCGGACAGGGCCCGCACAGATACGCAGTATTTT. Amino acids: CASSPDRARTDTQYF.

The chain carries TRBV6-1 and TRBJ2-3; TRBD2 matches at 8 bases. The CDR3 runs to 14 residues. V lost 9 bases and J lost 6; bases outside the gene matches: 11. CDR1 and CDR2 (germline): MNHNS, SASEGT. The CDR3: CASSGTRGADTQYF. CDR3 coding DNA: TGTGCCAGTAGCGGGACTAGGGGGGCGGATACGCAGTATTTT.